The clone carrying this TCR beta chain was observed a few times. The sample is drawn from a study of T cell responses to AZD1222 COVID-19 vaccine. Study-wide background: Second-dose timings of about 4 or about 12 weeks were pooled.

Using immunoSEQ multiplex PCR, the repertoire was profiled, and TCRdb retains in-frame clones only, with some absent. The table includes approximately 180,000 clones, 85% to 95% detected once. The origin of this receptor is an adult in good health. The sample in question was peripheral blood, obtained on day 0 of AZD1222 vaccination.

CDR3 DNA: TGTGCCAGCAGCTTGTGGGACCCCACAGATACGCAGTATTTT. This gives the protein CASSLWDPTDTQYF. This chain links TRBV5-4 with TRBJ2-3; D may match TRBD1 or TRBD2 (5 bases each). Germline CDR1 SGHNT, CDR2 YYREEE (reference sequence). V was shortened by 1 base and J by 2 bases, with 8 bases between the two germline ends. This CDR3 has 14 amino acids. Full variable domain (rest looked up from reference TRBV5-4 and TRBJ2-3): ETGVTQSPTHLIKTRGQQVTLRCSSQSGHNTVSWYQQALGQGPQFIFQYYREEENGRGNFPPRFSGLQFPNYSSELNVNALELDDSALYLCASSLWDPTDTQYFGPGTRLTVL.